This TCR beta chain is drawn from a study of blood T cells in healthy people across ages (dated by TCRdb to about 2015). Describing the broader study: In model experiments, roughly one uniquely barcoded TCR beta cDNA molecule per two T cells was captured by template switching. To track age-related changes in TCR beta repertoire diversity, the study relied on deep sequencing normalized with unique cDNA molecular identifiers. The donors were split into four age groups: young (average 16 years), middle-aged (39), aged (roughly 65) and long-lived (roughly 80). Two additional independent replicas of 1 million unique cDNA reads from the same blood draw were analyzed for two donors (one aged 18 to 30 and one aged 80 or older).

The sample holds a few counts of this clonotype. The antigen this receptor binds is unknown. One base away there is no much larger clone; base qualities are not given. Here V drops 0 bases and J drops 4 bases, and the junction holds 12 bases not matched to any gene. The CDR3, cysteine through phenylalanine, is 19 amino acids long. Only the CDR3 DNA stays, 57 bases, in frame from base 1. Looking up the germline V gene yields CDR1 LGHNA and CDR2 YSLEER. Library preparation employed 5' RACE. Sequenced on an Illumina HiSeq 2500. The second PCR ran for roughly 7 to 11 cycles and used a J-beta primer mix along with a sample-barcoded 5' primer. A unique molecular identifier was introduced onto each TCR beta cDNA molecule by a template-switch 5' adaptor carrying 12 random nucleotides. At least 3 million CDR3-containing paired-end reads were obtained from each sample. The Mint cDNA synthesis kit, primed by a TRBC-specific oligonucleotide, was used to synthesize first-strand cDNA from all RNA. All cDNA was treated with uracil-DNA glycosylase and then went through a first 18-cycle PCR with the universal primers M1SS and BC2_uni_R. Under the source paper's analysis protocol: For normalization, 1 million high-quality reads were randomly selected from each sample, with every read carrying a distinct molecular identifier. Reads with shared molecular identifiers were discarded instead of being binned into consensus sequences. CDR3 identification, clonotype clustering and error correction used MiTCR with a Q25 quality threshold and the strictest error-elimination algorithm. Lower-bound total TCR beta diversity was estimated with a nonparametric unseen species model using Euler transformation. TCRdb cleaned the public reads at Q25 with fastp, built clones with MiXCR and kept in-frame beta chains. CDR3 protein sequences are deduplicated, and each keeps its most common genes and DNA. TCRdb's processing, not the authors' own work, is the source of the V and J calls. The sample includes fewer than 600,000 distinct CDR3 sequences, with roughly a quarter observed a single time. The top ten hold roughly 3.5% of the sample.

Donors were a few dozen systemically healthy Caucasian individuals from Russia aged roughly 6 to 90 years. Roughly 9 milliliters of peripheral blood were drawn from each donor into EDTA-treated Vacutainer tubes. Ficoll-Paque density-gradient centrifugation was used to isolate PBMCs, with at least 6.5 million per sample. Total RNA, at least 6 micrograms per sample, was extracted from PBMCs with Trizol reagent. For every donor, flow cytometry on a PBMC aliquot measured the percentage of naive CD45RAhigh/CD27high T cells. General conclusions and limits of the study: Estimates of total diversity based on one million sequenced T cells were considered lower bounds and underestimates. The CMV infection status of donors was not known, potentially confounding age-related changes in expanded clonotypes. Observed TCR beta diversity correlated strongly with the percentage of naive T cells measured by flow cytometry. Observed TCR beta diversity per million T cells fell roughly linearly with age, and a significant reduction was already apparent by age about 43. Compared with the aged group, more naive CD4+ T cells, fewer expanded clones and increased TCR diversity were shown by the long-lived group, suggesting age selection. Because profiling used bulk unsorted PBMCs, naive and antigen-experienced compartments could not be compared conclusively.

These data were also filed under a second study, of T cells of mothers and their children. Drawing on the second study: Nine systemically healthy Caucasian individuals served as donors, namely three mothers together with their six children. cDNA synthesis consumed the entire amount of extracted RNA, loaded at approximately 1.6 ug RNA in each 15 ul reaction. In the second PCR, the M1S primer added sample barcodes and 2-4 random nucleotides. Over 9.5 million TCR beta CDR3 reads were obtained for each mother, and some 3 million reads were obtained for each child. In both related and unrelated pairs, thymic selection shapes the output of TCR recombination in a similar way, with inherited differences having only a minor effect. Normalized repertoire overlap in related mother-child pairs was always slightly higher than in unrelated mother-child pairs, but the difference was never significant. Persistent microchimeric T cell clones were not detected, at a sensitivity of approximately 100 clones per million clonotypes. In the study, deep NGS was used to compare the TCR beta repertoires of mothers and children, and features distinguishing related mother-child pairs from unrelated individuals were sought. Mothers averaged roughly 40 +/- 4 years of age and children averaged roughly 11 +/- 4 years. After adapter ligation with NEBNext reagents, the libraries were sequenced on Illumina HiSeq 2000 with 100+100 nt paired-end reads. To prevent cross-contamination, the mother and child libraries were prepared a month apart and were sequenced in separate runs. For each donor, somewhere between 500,000 and 2,000,000 distinct TCR beta clonotypes were identified. Naive TCR beta clonotypes were estimated from low-frequency clonotypes matched to each donor's FACS-determined naive share, without sorting.

The rearranged segments are TRBV4-3 and TRBJ2-2; 9 central bases correspond to TRBD2. The sequenced material came from blood. The source is a boy between 2 and 10 years old in good health. The CDR3 region has the sequence CASSQEGPLAGIGTGELFF. In nucleotides, the sequence is TGCGCCAGCAGCCAAGAGGGGCCTCTAGCGGGGATAGGCACCGGGGAGCTGTTTTTT.